A single TCR beta chain is shown here with its context. The antigen is not known. These data originate in a study of T cell responses to AZD1222 COVID-19 vaccine. Study details: Samples with a second dose at about 4 or about 12 weeks were pooled together. Study-level results: Repertoire samples came only from after the peak T cell response. The study found Spike-specific TCR breadth and depth rose after two AZD1222 doses.

Assay: immunoSEQ multiplex PCR; the TCRdb copy retains only in-frame clones and omits some. The sample consists of approximately 92,000 clones, around 90% of them appearing once. This CDR3 region has 21 residues. Germline V gene lookup returns CDR1 MNHEY and CDR2 SVGEGT. Trimming at V came to 2 bases and at J to 1 base, leaving 15 bases not matched to a gene. This TCR was recovered from an adult in good health. The genes are TRBV6-2 or TRBV6-3 and TRBJ2-3, with 13 bases matching TRBD2. This sample comprised peripheral blood, obtained on day 0 of AZD1222 vaccination. The CDR3 is CASSYPGTSGISLGGTDTQYF. The CDR3 DNA sequence: TGTGCCAGCAGTTACCCCGGGACTAGCGGGATAAGCCTCGGTGGCACAGATACGCAGTATTTT.